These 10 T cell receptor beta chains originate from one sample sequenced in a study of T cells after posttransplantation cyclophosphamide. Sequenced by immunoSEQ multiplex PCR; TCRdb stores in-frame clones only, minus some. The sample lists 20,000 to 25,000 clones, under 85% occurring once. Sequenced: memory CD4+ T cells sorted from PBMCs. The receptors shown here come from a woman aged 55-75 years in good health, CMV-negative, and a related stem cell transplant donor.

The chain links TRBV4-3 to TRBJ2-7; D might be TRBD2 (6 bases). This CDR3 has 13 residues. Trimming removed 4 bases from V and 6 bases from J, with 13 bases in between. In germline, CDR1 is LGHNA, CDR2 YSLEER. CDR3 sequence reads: CASSRGVGGEQYF. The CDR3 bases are TGCGCCAGCAGCCGTGGGGTGGGGGGCGAGCAGTACTTC.

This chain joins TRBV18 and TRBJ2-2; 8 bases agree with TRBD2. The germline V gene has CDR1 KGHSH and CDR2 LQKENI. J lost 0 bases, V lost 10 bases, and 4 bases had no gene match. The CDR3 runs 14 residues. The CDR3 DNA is TGTGCCACCAGTAGCGGGGCGAACACCGGGGAGCTGTTTTTT. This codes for CATSSGANTGELFF.

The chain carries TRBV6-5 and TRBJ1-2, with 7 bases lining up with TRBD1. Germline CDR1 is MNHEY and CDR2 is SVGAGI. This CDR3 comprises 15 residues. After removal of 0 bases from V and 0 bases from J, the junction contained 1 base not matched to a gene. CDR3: CASSYSGTANYGYTF. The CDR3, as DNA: TGTGCCAGCAGTTACTCAGGGACAGCTAACTATGGCTACACCTTC.

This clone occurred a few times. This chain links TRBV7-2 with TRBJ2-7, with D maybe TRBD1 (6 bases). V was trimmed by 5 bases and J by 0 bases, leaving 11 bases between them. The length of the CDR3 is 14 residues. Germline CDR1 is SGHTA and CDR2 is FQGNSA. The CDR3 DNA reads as TGTGCCAGCAGCCCCGACAGGACCTCCTACGAGCAGTACTTC. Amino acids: CASSPDRTSYEQYF.

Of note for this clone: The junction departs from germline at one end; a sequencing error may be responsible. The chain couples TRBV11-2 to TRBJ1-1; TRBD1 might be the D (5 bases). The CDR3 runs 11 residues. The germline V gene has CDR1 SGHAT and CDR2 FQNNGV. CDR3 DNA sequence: TGTGCCAGCAGCTCCGGAGGGGCTCCCCAGTTT. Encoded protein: CASSSGGAPQF.

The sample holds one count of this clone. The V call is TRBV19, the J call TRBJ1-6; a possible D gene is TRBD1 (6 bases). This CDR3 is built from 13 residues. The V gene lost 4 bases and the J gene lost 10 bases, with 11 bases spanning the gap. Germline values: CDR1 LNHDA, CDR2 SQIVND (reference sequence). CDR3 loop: CASSTYRDSPLHF. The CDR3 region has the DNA TGTGCCAGTAGTACCTACAGGGACTCACCCCTCCACTTT.

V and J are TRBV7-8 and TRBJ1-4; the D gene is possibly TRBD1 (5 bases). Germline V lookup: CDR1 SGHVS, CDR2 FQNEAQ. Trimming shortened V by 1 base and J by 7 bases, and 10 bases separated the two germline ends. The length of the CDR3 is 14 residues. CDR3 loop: CASSLGRRGEKLFF. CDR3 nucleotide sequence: TGTGCCAGCAGCTTAGGGCGGAGGGGTGAAAAACTGTTTTTT. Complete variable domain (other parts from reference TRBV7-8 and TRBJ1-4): GAGVSQSPRYKVAKRGQDVALRCDPISGHVSLFWYQQALGQGPEFLTYFQNEAQLDKSGLPSDRFFAERPEGSVSTLKIQRTQQEDSAVYLCASSLGRRGEKLFFGSGTQLSVL.

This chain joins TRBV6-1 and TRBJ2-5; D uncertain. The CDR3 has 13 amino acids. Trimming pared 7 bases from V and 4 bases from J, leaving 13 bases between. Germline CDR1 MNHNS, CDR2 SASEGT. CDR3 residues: CASNRELRETQYF. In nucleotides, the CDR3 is TGTGCCAGCAATCGTGAACTCCGAGAGACCCAGTACTTC.

The CDR3 sequence: CAGSPRSPFETQYF. The CDR3 bases are TGTGCCGGTTCCCCTCGAAGCCCCTTCGAGACCCAGTACTTC. This sequence joins TRBV2 and TRBJ2-5; the D is unclear. This CDR3 spans 14 amino acids. Germline CDR1 reads SNHLY; CDR2 reads FYNNEI. Trimming removed 11 bases at V and 5 bases at J, with 21 bases between.

This CDR3 reads CASSKGGISGNTIYF. The CDR3 DNA sequence: TGTGCCAGCAGCAAGGGAGGGATATCTGGAAACACCATATATTTT. The chain links TRBV7-6 to TRBJ1-3; D unresolved. V was shortened by 5 bases and J by 1 base, with 12 bases between the two germline ends. Germline V gene sequence: CDR1 SGHVS, CDR2 FNYEAQ. The CDR3 spans 15 residues. The full variable domain, its missing parts supplied by reference TRBV7-6 and TRBJ1-3, is GAGVSQSPRYKVTKRGQDVALRCDPISGHVSLYWYRQALGQGPEFLTYFNYEAQQDKSGLPNDRFSAERPEGSISTLTIQRTEQRDSAMYRCASSKGGISGNTIYFGEGSWLTVV.